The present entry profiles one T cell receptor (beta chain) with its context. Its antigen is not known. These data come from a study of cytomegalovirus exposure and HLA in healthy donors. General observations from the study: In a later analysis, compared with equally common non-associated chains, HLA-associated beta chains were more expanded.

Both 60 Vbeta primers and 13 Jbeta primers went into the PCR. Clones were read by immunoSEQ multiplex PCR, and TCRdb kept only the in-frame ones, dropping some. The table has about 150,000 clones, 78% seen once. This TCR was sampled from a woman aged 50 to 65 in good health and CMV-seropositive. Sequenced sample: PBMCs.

The CDR3 DNA reads TGTGCCAGCAGCTACCGGGACATTGGAAACACCATATATTTT. Amino acid sequence: CASSYRDIGNTIYF. This rearrangement joins TRBV11-2 to TRBJ1-3, with a weak D call TRBD1 (6 bases). Per germline, CDR1 SGHAT and CDR2 FQNNGV. V was pared by 4 bases and J by 3 bases, with 10 bases between. This CDR3 is 14 amino acids long.